This T cell receptor beta chain was sequenced in a study of Ad26.COV2.S vaccination and SARS-CoV-2 variants. Study in general: Each vaccinee took Ad26.COV2.S intramuscularly, once or twice 56 days apart. General study findings and limits: Placebo recipients trailed vaccine recipients in spike-specific TCR breadth.

Treatment reported: roughly 18 received Ad26.COV2.S at low or high dose, single or two shots; 5 received placebo; per-sample allocation not given. At day 63 after the first vaccine or placebo injection, samples were drawn. An 18-55-year-old adult in Boston served as donor. TCRdb keeps only in-frame clones here, not all; method: immunoSEQ multiplex PCR. The data hold 380,000 or so clones, with around 88% observed a single time. Germline CDR1 is MDHEN and CDR2 is SYDVKM. After removal of 4 bases from V and 6 bases from J, the junction contained 11 bases not matched to a gene. This CDR3 is built from 15 residues. A remark on this clone: Antigen specificity is unknown.

The chain has TRBV28 and TRBJ2-7, with TRBD2 identical over 8 bases. The material sequenced was peripheral blood, taken in a trial of Ad26.COV2.S vaccine versus placebo. This clonotype was sampled from a person aged 18 to 59 who received the Ad26.COV2.S COVID-19 vaccine or a placebo. The DNA of the CDR3 is TGTGCCAGCAGTTCGGGGGGGAATTACATGGGCGAGCAGTACTTC. It specifies CASSSGGNYMGEQYF.